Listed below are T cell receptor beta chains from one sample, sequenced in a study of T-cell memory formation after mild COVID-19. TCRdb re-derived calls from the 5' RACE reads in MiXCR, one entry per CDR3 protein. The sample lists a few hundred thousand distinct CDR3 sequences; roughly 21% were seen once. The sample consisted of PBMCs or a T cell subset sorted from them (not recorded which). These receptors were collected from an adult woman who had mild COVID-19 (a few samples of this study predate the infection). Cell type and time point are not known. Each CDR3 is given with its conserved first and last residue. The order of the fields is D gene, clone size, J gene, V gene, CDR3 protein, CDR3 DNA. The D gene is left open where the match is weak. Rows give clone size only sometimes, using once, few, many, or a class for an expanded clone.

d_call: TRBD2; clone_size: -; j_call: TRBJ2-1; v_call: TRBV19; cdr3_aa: CASSSTGEGLAGNEQFF; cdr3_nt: TGTGCCAGTAGTTCTACGGGGGAAGGACTAGCGGGCAATGAGCAGTTCTTC
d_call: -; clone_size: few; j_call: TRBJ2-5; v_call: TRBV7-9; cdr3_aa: CASSFPDGKETQYF; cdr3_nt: TGTGCCAGCAGCTTCCCCGATGGGAAAGAGACCCAGTACTTC
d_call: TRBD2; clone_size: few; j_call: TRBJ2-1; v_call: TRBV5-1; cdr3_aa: CASSPIGGTSGNNEQFF; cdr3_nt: TGCGCCAGCAGCCCAATCGGCGGGACTAGCGGTAACAATGAGCAGTTCTTC
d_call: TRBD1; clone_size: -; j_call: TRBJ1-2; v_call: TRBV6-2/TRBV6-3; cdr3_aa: CASSYSSTGTYGYTF; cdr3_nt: TGTGCCAGCAGTTACTCGTCGACAGGGACCTATGGCTACACCTTC
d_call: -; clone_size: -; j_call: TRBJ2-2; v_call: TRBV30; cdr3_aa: CAWSPRRVNTGELFF; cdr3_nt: TGTGCCTGGAGCCCCAGGAGAGTGAACACCGGGGAGCTGTTTTTT
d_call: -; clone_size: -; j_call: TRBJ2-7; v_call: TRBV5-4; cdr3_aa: CASSPGPAAYEQYF; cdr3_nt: TGTGCCAGCAGCCCGGGCCCAGCCGCCTACGAGCAGTACTTC
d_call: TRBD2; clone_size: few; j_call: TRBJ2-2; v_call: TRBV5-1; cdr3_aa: CASSVTSGAGTGELFF; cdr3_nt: TGCGCCAGCAGCGTTACTAGCGGGGCTGGGACCGGGGAGCTGTTTTTT
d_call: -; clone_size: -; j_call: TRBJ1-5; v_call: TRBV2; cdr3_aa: CASSETVSNQPQHF; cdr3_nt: TGTGCCAGCAGTGAAACGGTTAGCAATCAGCCCCAGCATTTT
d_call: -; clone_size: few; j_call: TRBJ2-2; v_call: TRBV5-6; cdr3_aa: CASNPTEWRNTGELFF; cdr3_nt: TGTGCCAGCAATCCCACTGAGTGGAGGAACACCGGGGAGCTGTTTTTT
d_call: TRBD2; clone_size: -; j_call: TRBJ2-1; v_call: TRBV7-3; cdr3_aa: CASSHGGAGGAYNEQFF; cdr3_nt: TGTGCCAGCAGCCACGGAGGGGCGGGGGGGGCCTACAATGAGCAGTTCTTC
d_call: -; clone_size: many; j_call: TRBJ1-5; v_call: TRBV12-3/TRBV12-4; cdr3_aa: CASSLSSGINQPQHF; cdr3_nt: TGTGCCAGCAGTTTGAGTTCGGGGATCAATCAGCCCCAGCATTTT
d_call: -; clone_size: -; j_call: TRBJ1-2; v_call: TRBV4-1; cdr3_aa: CASSQELRQELGGYTF; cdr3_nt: TGCGCCAGCAGCCAAGAGTTGAGGCAGGAGCTGGGTGGCTACACCTTC
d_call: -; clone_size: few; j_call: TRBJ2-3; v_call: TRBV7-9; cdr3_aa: CASSYGRGMDTQYF; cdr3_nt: TGTGCCAGCAGCTACGGAAGGGGTATGGATACGCAGTATTTT
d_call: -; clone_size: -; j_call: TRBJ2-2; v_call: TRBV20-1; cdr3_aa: CSALNRGDLGELFF; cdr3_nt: TGCAGTGCTCTTAATAGGGGAGACCTCGGGGAGCTGTTTTTT
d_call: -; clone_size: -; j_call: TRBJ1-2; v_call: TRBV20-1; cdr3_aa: CSAFPGQRNYGYTF; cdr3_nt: TGCAGTGCTTTCCCGGGCCAGAGGAACTATGGCTACACCTTC
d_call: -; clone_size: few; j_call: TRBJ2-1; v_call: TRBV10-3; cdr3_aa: CAISPAATSSYNEQFF; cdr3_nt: TGTGCCATCAGTCCAGCGGCGACCAGCTCCTACAATGAGCAGTTCTTC
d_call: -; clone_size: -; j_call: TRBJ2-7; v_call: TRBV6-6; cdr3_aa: CAISPRLVGEQYF; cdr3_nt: TGTGCCATCAGTCCGCGACTAGTAGGCGAGCAGTACTTC
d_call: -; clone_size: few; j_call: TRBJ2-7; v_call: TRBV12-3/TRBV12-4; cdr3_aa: CASSFRDRPGEQYF; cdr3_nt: TGTGCCAGCAGTTTCCGGGACCGACCTGGCGAGCAGTACTTC
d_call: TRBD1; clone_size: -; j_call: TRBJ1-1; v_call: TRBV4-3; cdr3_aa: CASSRGQGLNTEAFF; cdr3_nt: TGCGCCAGCAGCCGCGGACAGGGGTTGAACACTGAAGCTTTCTTT
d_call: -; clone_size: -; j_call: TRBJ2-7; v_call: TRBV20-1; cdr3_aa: CSARDREIFYEQYF; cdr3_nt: TGCAGTGCTAGAGACCGGGAGATTTTCTACGAGCAGTACTTC
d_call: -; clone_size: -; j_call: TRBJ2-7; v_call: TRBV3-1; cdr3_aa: CASSQEGDPPYEQYF; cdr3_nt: TGTGCCAGCAGCCAAGAAGGAGACCCCCCCTACGAGCAGTACTTC
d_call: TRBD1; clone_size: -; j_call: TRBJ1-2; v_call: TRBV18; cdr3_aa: CASSPDRDRATNYGYTF; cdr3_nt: TGTGCCAGCTCACCCGACAGGGACAGGGCCACTAACTATGGCTACACCTTC
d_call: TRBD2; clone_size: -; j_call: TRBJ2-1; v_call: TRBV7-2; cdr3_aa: CASSSRTSRYSYNEQFF; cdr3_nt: TGTGCCAGCAGCTCTCGGACTAGCCGCTACTCCTACAATGAGCAGTTCTTC
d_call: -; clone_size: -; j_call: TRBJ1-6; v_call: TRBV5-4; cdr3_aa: CASNPSPGERSPLHF; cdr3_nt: TGTGCCAGCAATCCGAGTCCCGGGGAAAGGTCACCCCTCCACTTT
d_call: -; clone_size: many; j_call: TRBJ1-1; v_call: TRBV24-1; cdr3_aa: CATSDLYRVFF; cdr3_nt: TGTGCCACCAGTGATCTCTATAGGGTTTTCTTT
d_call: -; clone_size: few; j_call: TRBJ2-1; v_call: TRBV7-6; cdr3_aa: CASSSLSSSPYNEQFF; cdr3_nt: TGTGCCAGCAGCTCCCTCTCTAGCAGCCCCTACAATGAGCAGTTCTTC
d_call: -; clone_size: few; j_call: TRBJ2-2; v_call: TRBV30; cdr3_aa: CAWSPISPIRTGELFF; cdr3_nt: TGTGCCTGGAGTCCTATCTCCCCAATTAGGACCGGGGAGCTGTTTTTT
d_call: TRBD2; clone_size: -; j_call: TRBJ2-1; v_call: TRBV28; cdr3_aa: CASSPTSGDYNEQFF; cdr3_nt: TGTGCCAGCAGTCCCACTAGCGGGGATTACAATGAGCAGTTCTTC
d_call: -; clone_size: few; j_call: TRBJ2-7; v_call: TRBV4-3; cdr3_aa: CASSQDRVRGDSSYEQYF; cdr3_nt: TGCGCCAGCAGCCAAGACCGAGTGCGAGGGGATAGCTCCTACGAGCAGTACTTC
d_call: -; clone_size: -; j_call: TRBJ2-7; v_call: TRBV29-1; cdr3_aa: CSVYQGAYEQYF; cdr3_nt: TGCAGCGTTTATCAGGGAGCCTACGAGCAGTACTTC
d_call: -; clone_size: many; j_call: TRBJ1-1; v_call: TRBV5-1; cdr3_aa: CASSLGSQGNTEAFF; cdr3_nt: TGCGCCAGCAGCTTGGGATCTCAGGGGAACACTGAAGCTTTCTTT
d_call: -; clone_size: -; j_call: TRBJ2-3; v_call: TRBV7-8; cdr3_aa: CASQHARWAPGTDTQYF; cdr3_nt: TGTGCCAGCCAGCATGCTCGATGGGCACCGGGCACAGATACGCAGTATTTT
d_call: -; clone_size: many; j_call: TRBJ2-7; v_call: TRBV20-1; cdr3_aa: CSAGHRAGADEQYF; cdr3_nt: TGCAGTGCCGGCCACAGGGCCGGAGCCGACGAGCAGTACTTC
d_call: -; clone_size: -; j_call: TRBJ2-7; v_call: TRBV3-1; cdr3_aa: CASSYTGSPYEQYF; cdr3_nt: TGTGCCAGCAGCTACACAGGGAGTCCCTACGAGCAGTACTTC
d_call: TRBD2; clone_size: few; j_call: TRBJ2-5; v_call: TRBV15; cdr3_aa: CATSRDGGVQETQYF; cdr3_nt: TGTGCCACCAGCAGAGACGGGGGGGTTCAAGAGACCCAGTACTTC
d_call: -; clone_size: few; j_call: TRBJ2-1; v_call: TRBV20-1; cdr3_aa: CSARVSGFEQFF; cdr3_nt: TGCAGTGCTAGAGTCTCAGGGTTTGAGCAGTTCTTC
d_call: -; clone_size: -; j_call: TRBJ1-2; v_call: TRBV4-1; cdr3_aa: CASSQGGHYGYTF; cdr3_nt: TGCGCCAGCAGCCAAGGAGGGCACTATGGCTACACCTTC
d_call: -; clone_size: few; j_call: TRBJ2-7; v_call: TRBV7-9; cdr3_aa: CASSRRVYEQYF; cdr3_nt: TGTGCCAGCAGCCGCAGGGTTTACGAGCAGTACTTC
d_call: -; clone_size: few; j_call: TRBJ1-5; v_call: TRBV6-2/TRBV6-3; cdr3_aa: CASIPAGRGDQPQHF; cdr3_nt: TGTGCCAGCATCCCCGCAGGCAGGGGAGATCAGCCCCAGCATTTT
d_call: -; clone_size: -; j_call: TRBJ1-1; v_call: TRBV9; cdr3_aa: CASSVGQTHNTEAFF; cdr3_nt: TGTGCCAGCAGCGTAGGACAGACACACAACACTGAAGCTTTCTTT
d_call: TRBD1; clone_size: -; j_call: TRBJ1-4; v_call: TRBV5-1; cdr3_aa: CASSMDRGHEKLFF; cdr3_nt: TGCGCCAGCAGCATGGACAGGGGGCATGAAAAACTGTTTTTT
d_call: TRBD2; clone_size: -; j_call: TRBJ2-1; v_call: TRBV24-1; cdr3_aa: CATSDSLAGGLYNEQFF; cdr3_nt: TGTGCCACCAGTGATTCGTTGGCGGGGGGGCTATACAATGAGCAGTTCTTC
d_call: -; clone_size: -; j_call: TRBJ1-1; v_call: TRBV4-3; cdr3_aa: CASSQDARGNTEAFF; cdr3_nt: TGCGCCAGCAGCCAAGATGCGCGCGGGAACACTGAAGCTTTCTTT
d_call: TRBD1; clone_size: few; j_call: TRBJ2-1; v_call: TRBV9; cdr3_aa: CASSGGQGGEQFF; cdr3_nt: TGTGCCAGCAGCGGGGGACAGGGCGGTGAGCAGTTCTTC
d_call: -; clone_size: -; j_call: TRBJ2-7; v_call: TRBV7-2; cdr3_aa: CASSLTYRSYEQYF; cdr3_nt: TGTGCCAGCAGCTTAACGTATAGGTCCTACGAGCAGTACTTC
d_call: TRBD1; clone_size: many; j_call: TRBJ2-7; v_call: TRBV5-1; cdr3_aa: CASSLDRGRYEQYF; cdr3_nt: TGCGCCAGCAGCTTGGACAGGGGGCGCTACGAGCAGTACTTC
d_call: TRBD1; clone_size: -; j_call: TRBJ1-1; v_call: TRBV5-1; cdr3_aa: CASSQRQGKNTEAFF; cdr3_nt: TGCGCCAGCAGCCAAAGACAGGGAAAGAACACTGAAGCTTTCTTT
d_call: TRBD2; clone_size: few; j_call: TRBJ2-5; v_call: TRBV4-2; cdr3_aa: CASSPTGLAGETQYF; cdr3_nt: TGTGCCAGCAGCCCCACCGGACTAGCGGGAGAGACCCAGTACTTC
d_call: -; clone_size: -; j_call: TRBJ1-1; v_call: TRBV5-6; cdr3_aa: CASSLSGRNTEAFF; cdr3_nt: TGTGCCAGCAGCTTATCCGGGCGGAACACTGAAGCTTTCTTT
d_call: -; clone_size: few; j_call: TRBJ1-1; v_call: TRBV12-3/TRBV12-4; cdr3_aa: CASSFSHRHTEAFF; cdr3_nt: TGTGCCAGCAGTTTCTCTCACAGGCACACTGAAGCTTTCTTT